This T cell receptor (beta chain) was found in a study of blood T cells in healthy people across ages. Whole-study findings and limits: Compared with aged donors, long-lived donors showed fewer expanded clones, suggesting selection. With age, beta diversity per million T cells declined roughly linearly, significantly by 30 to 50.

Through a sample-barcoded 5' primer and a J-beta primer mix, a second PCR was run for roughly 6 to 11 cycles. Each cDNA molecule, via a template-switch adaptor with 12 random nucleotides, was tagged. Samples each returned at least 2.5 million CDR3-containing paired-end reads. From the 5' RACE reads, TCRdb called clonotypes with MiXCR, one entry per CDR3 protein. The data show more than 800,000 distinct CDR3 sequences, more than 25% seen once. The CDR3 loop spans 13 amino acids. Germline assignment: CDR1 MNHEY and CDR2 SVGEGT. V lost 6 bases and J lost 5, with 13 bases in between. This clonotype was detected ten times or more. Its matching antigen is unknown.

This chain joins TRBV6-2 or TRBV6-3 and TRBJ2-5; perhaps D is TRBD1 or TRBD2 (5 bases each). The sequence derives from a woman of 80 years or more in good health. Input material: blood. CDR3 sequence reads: CASSRDGRETQYF. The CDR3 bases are TGTGCCAGCAGCCGGGACGGCCGGGAGACCCAGTACTTC.